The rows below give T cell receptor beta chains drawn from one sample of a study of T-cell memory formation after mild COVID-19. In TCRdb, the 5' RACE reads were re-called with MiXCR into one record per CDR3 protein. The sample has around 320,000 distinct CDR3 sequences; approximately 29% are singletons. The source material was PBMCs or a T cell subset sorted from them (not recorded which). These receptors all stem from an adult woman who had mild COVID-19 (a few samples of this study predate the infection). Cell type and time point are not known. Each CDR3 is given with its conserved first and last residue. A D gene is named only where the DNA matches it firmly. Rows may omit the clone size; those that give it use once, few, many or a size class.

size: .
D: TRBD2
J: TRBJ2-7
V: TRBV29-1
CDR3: CSDLSGSISYEQYF
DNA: TGCAGCGACCTTAGCGGGAGTATCTCCTACGAGCAGTACTTC

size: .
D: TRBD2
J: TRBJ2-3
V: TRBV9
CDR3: CASSTSGTGADTQYF
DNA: TGTGCCAGCAGTACTAGCGGGACTGGCGCAGATACGCAGTATTTT

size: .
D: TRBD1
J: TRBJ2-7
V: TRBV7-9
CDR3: CASSWGQGLSYEQYF
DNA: TGTGCCAGCAGCTGGGGACAGGGCCTCTCCTACGAGCAGTACTTC

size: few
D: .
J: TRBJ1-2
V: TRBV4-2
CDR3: CASSQAYGYTF
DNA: TGTGCCAGCAGCCAAGCCTATGGCTACACCTTC

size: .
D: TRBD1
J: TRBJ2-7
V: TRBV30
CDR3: CAWEVRDRVFGEQYF
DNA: TGTGCCTGGGAAGTCCGGGACAGGGTGTTTGGCGAGCAGTACTTC

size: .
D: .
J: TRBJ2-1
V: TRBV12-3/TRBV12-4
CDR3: CASSLPGTAYNEQFF
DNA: TGTGCCAGCAGTTTACCCGGGACGGCTTACAATGAGCAGTTCTTC

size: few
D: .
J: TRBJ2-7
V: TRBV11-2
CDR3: CASSLDFSSYEQYF
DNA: TGTGCCAGCAGCTTAGATTTCTCCTCCTACGAGCAGTACTTC

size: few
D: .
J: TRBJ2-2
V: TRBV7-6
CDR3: CASSPAAGGELFF
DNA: TGTGCCAGCAGCCCGGCGGCAGGCGGGGAGCTGTTTTTT

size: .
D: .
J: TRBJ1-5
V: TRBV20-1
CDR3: CSAMGVSNQPQHF
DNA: TGCAGTGCTATGGGGGTTAGCAATCAGCCCCAGCATTTT

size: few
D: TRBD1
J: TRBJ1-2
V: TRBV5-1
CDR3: CASSWQATGGVYGYTF
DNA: TGCGCCAGCAGCTGGCAAGCAACAGGGGGCGTCTATGGCTACACCTTC

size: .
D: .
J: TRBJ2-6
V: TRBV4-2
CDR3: CASSQAVEASGANVLTF
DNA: TGTGCCAGCAGCCAAGCCGTTGAAGCCTCTGGGGCCAACGTCCTGACTTTC

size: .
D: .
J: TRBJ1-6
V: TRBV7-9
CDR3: CASSLVGQVSPLHF
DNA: TGTGCCAGCAGCTTAGTTGGCCAGGTCTCACCCCTCCACTTT

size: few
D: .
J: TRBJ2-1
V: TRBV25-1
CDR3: CASSDMRAHEQFF
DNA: TGTGCCAGCAGTGACATGCGGGCGCATGAGCAGTTCTTC

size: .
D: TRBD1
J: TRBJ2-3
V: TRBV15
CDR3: CATSLQGASTDTQYF
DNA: TGTGCCACCAGCCTACAGGGGGCTAGCACAGATACGCAGTATTTT

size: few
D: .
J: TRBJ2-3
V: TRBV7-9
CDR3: CASSRKPQGSTDTQYF
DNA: TGTGCCAGCAGCCGAAAACCACAGGGAAGCACAGATACGCAGTATTTT

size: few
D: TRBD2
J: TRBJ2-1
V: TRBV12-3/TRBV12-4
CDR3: CASSPSPFSTSGRNGEQFF
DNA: TGTGCCAGCAGTCCAAGTCCCTTCTCGACTAGCGGGAGAAATGGTGAGCAGTTCTTC

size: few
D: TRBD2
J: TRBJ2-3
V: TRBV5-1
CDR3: CASSLASGGGNTQYF
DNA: TGCGCCAGCAGCTTGGCCAGCGGGGGAGGGAATACGCAGTATTTT

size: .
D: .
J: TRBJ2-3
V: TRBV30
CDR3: CAWREVHMQYF
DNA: TGTGCCTGGAGGGAGGTCCACATGCAGTATTTT

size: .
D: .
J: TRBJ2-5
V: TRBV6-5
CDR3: CASSQYPGRTLQETQYF
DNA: TGTGCCAGCAGCCAATACCCGGGACGGACCCTACAAGAGACCCAGTACTTC

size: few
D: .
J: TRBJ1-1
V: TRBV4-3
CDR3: CASSQEGRSTEAFF
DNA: TGCGCCAGCAGCCAAGAAGGGCGCTCCACTGAAGCTTTCTTT

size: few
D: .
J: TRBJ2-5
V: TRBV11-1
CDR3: CASSLNGKTQYF
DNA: TGTGCCAGCAGCTTAAACGGGAAGACCCAGTACTTC

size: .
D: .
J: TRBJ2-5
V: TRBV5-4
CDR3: CASSPDSGRRETQYF
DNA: TGTGCCAGCAGCCCTGACTCGGGCAGGAGAGAGACCCAGTACTTC

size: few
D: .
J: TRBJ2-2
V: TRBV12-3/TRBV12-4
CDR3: CASLKDLNTGELFF
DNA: TGTGCCAGCCTAAAGGACCTGAACACCGGGGAGCTGTTTTTT

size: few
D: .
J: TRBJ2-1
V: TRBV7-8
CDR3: CASSLAPGVYQFF
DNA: TGTGCCAGCAGCTTAGCTCCGGGAGTCTATCAGTTCTTC

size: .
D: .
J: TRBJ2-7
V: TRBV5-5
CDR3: CASSFSGNLYEQYF
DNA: TGTGCCAGCAGCTTTTCGGGCAACCTCTACGAGCAGTACTTC

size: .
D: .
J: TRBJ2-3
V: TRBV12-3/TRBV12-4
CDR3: CASSFRQGFGTDTQYF
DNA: TGTGCCAGCAGTTTCCGGCAGGGTTTTGGCACAGATACGCAGTATTTT

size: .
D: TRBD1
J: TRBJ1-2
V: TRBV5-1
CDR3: CASSLPGQNYGYTF
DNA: TGTGCCAGCAGCTTGCCGGGACAGAACTATGGCTACACCTTC

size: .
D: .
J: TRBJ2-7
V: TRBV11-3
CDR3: CASSRYSYEQYF
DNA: TGTGCCAGCAGCCGATACAGCTACGAGCAGTACTTC

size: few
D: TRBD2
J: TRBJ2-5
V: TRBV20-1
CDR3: CSARGVQRGRGETQYF
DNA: TGCAGTGCTAGAGGAGTCCAGCGGGGCAGAGGGGAGACCCAGTACTTC

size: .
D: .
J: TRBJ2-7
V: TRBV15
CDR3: CATSRVTPTEQYF
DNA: TGTGCCACCAGCAGAGTGACACCCACGGAGCAGTACTTC

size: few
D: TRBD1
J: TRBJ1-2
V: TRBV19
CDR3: CASRTGGTSGYGYTF
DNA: TGTGCCAGTAGAACAGGGGGTACCTCTGGCTATGGCTACACCTTC

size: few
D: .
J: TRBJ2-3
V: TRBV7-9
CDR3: CASTGTDTQYF
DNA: TGTGCCAGCACGGGGACAGATACGCAGTATTTT

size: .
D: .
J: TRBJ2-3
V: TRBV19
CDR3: CASSMSRGTDTQYF
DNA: TGTGCCAGTAGTATGAGTCGGGGCACAGATACGCAGTATTTT

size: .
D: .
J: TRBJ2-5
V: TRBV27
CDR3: CASSSTTQETQYF
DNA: TGTGCCAGCAGTTCCACGACTCAAGAGACCCAGTACTTC

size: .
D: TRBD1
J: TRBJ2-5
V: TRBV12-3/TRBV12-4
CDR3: CASRMTGTEETQYF
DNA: TGTGCCAGCAGAATGACCGGGACAGAAGAGACCCAGTACTTC

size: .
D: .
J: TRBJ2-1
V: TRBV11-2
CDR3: CASSLDPAYLNEQFF
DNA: TGTGCCAGCAGCTTAGATCCGGCGTATTTGAATGAGCAGTTCTTC

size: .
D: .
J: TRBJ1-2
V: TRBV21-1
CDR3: CASSPRDRRARRDYGYTF
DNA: TGTGCCAGCAGCCCCCGGGACAGGCGTGCTAGAAGAGACTATGGCTACACCTTC

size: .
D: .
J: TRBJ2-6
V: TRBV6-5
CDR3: CATVGGDHSGANVLTF
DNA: TGTGCCACCGTGGGGGGCGATCACTCTGGGGCCAACGTCCTGACTTTC

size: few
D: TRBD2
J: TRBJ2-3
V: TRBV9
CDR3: CASSGSGGAADTQYF
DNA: TGTGCCAGCAGCGGGAGCGGGGGGGCAGCGGATACGCAGTATTTT

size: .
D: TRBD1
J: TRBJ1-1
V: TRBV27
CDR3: CASRSAGTGVFF
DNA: TGTGCCAGCAGAAGCGCCGGGACAGGGGTTTTCTTT